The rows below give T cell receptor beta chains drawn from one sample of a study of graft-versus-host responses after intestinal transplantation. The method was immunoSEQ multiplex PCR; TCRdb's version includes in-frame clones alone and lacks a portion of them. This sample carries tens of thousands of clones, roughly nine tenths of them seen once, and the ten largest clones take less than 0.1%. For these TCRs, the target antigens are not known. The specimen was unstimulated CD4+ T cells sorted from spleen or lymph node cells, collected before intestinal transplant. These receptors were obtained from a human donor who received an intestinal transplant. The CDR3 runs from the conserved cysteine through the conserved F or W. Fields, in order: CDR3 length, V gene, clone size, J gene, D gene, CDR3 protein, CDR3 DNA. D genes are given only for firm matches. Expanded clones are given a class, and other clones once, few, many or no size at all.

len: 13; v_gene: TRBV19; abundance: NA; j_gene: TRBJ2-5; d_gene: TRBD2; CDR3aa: CASSISGAQTQYF; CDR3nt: TGTGCCAGTAGTATTAGCGGGGCGCAGACCCAGTACTTC
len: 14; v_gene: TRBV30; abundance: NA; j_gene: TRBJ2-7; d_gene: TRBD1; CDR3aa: CAWTRTGERWEQYF; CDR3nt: TGTGCCTGGACAAGGACAGGGGAGAGGTGGGAGCAGTACTTC
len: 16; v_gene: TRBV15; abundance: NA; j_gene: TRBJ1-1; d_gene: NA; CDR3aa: CATSSHRGGWSSEAFF; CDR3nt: TGTGCCACCAGCTCCCACAGAGGGGGTTGGTCCTCTGAAGCTTTCTTT
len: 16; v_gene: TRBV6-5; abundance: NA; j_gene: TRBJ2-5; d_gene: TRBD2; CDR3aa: CASSYSKGGGGETQYF; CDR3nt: TGTGCCAGCAGTTACTCCAAGGGCGGGGGGGGAGAGACCCAGTACTTC
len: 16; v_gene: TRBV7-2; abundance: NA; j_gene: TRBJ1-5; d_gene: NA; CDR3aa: CASSSLGLGGNQPQHF; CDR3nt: TGTGCCAGCAGCTCCCTCGGCCTCGGAGGCAATCAGCCCCAGCATTTT
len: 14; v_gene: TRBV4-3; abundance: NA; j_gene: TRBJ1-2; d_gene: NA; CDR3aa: CASSQADRTHGYTF; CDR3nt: TGCGCCAGCAGCCAAGCCGACAGAACCCATGGCTACACCTTC
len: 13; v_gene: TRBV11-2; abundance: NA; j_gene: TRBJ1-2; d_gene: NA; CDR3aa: CASSLIGGYGYTF; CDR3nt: TGTGCCAGCAGCTTAATTGGAGGGTATGGCTACACCTTC
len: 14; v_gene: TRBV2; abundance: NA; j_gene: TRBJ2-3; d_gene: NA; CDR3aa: CASRSSGSTDTQYF; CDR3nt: TGTGCCAGCAGGTCTAGTGGGTCCACAGATACGCAGTATTTT
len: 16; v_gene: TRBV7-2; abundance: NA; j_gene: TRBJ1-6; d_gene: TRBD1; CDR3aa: CASSSGQGAGNSPLHF; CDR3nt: TGTGCCAGCAGCTCTGGACAGGGGGCTGGAAATTCACCCCTCCACTTT
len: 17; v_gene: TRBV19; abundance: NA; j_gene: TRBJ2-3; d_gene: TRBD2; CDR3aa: CASSILGLAGIVGTQYF; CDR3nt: TGTGCCAGTAGTATCCTGGGACTAGCGGGGATCGTCGGTACGCAGTATTTT
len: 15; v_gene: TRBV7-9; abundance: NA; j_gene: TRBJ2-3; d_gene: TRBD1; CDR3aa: CASSEDGQGADTQYF; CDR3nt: TGTGCCAGCAGCGAAGATGGACAGGGGGCAGATACGCAGTATTTT
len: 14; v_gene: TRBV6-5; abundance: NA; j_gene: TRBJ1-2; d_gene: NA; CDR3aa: CASSYSWAGGGYTF; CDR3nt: TGTGCCAGCAGTTACTCGTGGGCAGGTGGTGGCTACACCTTC
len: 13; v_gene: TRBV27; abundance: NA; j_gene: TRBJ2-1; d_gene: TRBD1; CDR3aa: CASAPDRNNEQFF; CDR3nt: TGTGCCAGCGCCCCGGACAGGAACAATGAGCAGTTCTTC
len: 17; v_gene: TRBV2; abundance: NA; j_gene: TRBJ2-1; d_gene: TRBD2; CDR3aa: CASSEAPPAGFYNEQFF; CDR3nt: TGTGCCAGCAGTGAAGCGCCCCCAGCGGGGTTCTACAATGAGCAGTTCTTC
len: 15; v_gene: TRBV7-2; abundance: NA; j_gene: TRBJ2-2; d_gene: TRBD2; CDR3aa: CASSPHGGWTGELFF; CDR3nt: TGTGCCAGCAGTCCGCACGGGGGGTGGACCGGGGAGCTGTTTTTT
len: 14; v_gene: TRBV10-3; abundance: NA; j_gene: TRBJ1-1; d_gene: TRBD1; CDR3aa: CAISTRQGWTEAFF; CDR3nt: TGTGCCATCAGTACCCGACAGGGATGGACTGAAGCTTTCTTT
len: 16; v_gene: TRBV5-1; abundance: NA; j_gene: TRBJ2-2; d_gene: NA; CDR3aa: CASSWEGGPNTGELFF; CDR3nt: TGCGCCAGCAGCTGGGAGGGGGGTCCGAACACCGGGGAGCTGTTTTTT
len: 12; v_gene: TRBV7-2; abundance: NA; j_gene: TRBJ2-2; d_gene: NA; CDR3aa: CASSSYTGELFF; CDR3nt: TGTGCCAGCAGCAGCTACACCGGGGAGCTGTTTTTT
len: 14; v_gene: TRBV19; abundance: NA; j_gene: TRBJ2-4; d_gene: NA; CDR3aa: CASTGRGLERIQYF; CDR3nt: TGTGCCAGCACAGGGAGAGGACTAGAGAGAATTCAGTACTTC
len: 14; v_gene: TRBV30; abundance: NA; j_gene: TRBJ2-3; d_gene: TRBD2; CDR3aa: CAWSASGGTDTQYF; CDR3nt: TGTGCCTGGAGTGCCAGCGGGGGGACAGATACGCAGTATTTT
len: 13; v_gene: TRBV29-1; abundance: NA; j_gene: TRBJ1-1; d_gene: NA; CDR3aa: CSVVGTGYTEAFF; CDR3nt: TGCAGCGTTGTGGGTACAGGGTACACTGAAGCTTTCTTT
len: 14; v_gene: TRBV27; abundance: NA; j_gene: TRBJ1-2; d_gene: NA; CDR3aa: CASSLSGGHYGYTF; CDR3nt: TGTGCCAGCAGTTTATCGGGGGGGCACTATGGCTACACCTTC
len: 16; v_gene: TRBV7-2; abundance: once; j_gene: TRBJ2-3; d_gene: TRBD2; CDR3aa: CASSPRLLSGADTQYF; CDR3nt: TGTGCCAGCAGCCCTAGGCTCCTGAGCGGGGCAGATACGCAGTATTTT
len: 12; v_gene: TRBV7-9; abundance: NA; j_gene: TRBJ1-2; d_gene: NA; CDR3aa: CASSSQGYGYTF; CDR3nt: TGTGCCAGCAGCTCGCAGGGCTATGGCTACACCTTC
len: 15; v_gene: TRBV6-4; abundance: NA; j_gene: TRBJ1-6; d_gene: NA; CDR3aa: CASSSGGSPNSPLHF; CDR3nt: TGTGCCAGCAGCAGTGGGGGCTCCCCCAATTCACCCCTCCACTTT
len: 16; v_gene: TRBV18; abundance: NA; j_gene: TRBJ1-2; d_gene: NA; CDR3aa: CASSPLASPQSYGYTF; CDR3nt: TGTGCCAGCTCACCCTTGGCATCCCCCCAGTCCTATGGCTACACCTTC
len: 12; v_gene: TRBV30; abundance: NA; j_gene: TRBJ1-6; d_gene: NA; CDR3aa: CAWSGGDSPLHF; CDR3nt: TGTGCCTGGAGTGGGGGGGATTCACCCCTCCACTTT
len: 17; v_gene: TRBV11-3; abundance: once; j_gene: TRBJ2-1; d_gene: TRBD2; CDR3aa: CASTETRTSGGYNEQFF; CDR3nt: TGTGCCAGCACCGAAACGAGGACTAGCGGGGGCTACAATGAGCAGTTCTTC
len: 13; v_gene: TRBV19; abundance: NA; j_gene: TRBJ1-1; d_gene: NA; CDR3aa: CASSIRVNTEAFF; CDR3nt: TGTGCCAGTAGCATTCGAGTGAACACTGAAGCTTTCTTT
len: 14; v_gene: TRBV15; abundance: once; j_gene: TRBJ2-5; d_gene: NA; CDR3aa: CATSTGQISETQYF; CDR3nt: TGTGCCACCAGCACAGGACAGATCTCAGAGACCCAGTACTTC
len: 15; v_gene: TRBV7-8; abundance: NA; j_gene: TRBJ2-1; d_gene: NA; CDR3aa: CASTSRPQAFGEQFF; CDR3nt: TGTGCCAGCACCAGCAGGCCACAGGCGTTTGGTGAGCAGTTCTTC
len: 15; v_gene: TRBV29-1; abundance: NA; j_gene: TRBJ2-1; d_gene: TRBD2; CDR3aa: CSVDPAGGRGNEQFF; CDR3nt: TGCAGCGTTGACCCAGCGGGGGGGCGTGGGAATGAGCAGTTCTTC
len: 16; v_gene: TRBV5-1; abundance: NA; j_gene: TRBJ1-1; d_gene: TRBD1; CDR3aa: CASSLGQGGSGTEAFF; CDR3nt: TGCGCCAGCAGCTTGGGGCAGGGGGGATCGGGCACTGAAGCTTTCTTT
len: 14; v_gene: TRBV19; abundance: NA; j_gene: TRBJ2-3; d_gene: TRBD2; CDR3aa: CASSPRGGEDTQYF; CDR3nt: TGTGCCAGTAGTCCCCGGGGGGGGGAAGATACGCAGTATTTT
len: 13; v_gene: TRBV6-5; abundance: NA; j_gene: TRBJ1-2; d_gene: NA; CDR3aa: CASSRTENYGYTF; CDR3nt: TGTGCCAGCAGTCGGACAGAGAACTATGGCTACACCTTC
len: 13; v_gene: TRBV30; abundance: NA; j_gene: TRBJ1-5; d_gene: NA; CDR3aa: CAWSGAVDQPQHF; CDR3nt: TGTGCCTGGAGTGGGGCAGTTGATCAGCCCCAGCATTTT
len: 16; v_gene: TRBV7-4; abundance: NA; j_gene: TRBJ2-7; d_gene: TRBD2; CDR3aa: CASSLALAGASYEQYF; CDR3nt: TGTGCCAGCAGCTTAGCACTAGCGGGGGCCTCCTACGAGCAGTACTTC
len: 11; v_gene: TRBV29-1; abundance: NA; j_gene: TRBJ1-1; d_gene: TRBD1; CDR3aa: CSGTGNTEAFF; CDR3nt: TGCAGCGGGACAGGTAACACTGAAGCTTTCTTT
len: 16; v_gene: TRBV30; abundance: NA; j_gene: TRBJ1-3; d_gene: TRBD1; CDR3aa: CAWSGDGQGRRNTIYF; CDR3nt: TGTGCCTGGAGTGGGGATGGACAGGGAAGAAGAAACACCATATATTTT
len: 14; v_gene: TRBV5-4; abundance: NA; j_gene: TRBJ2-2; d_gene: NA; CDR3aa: CASSPPGRAGELFF; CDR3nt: TGTGCCAGCAGCCCACCCGGTCGGGCCGGGGAGCTGTTTTTT
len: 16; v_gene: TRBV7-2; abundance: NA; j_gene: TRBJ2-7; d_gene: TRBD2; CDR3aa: CASSLGAREGTYEQYF; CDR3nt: TGTGCCAGCAGCTTAGGGGCCCGGGAGGGGACCTACGAGCAGTACTTC
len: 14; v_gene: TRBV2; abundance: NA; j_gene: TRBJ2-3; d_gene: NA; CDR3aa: CASSTGDGTDTQYF; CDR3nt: TGTGCCAGCAGTACCGGGGATGGCACAGATACGCAGTATTTT
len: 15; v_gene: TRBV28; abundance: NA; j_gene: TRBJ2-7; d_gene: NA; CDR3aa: CASSLFRTHAYEQYF; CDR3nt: TGTGCCAGCAGTTTATTCAGGACACACGCCTACGAGCAGTACTTC
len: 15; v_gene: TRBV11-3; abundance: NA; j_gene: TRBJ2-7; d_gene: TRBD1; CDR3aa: CASSSPGGAGYEQYF; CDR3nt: TGTGCCAGCAGCTCTCCAGGGGGCGCGGGATACGAGCAGTACTTC
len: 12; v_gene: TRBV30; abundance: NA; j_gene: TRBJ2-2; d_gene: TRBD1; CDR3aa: CAGTGKAGELFF; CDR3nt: TGTGCCGGGACAGGGAAGGCCGGGGAGCTGTTTTTT
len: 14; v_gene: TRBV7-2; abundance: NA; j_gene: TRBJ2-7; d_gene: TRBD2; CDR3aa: CASSLAAGGYEQYF; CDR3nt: TGTGCCAGCAGCTTAGCGGCGGGGGGCTACGAGCAGTACTTC
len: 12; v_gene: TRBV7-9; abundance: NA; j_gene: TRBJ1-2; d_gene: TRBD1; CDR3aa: CASSADRDGYTF; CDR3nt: TGTGCCAGCAGCGCCGACAGGGATGGCTACACCTTC